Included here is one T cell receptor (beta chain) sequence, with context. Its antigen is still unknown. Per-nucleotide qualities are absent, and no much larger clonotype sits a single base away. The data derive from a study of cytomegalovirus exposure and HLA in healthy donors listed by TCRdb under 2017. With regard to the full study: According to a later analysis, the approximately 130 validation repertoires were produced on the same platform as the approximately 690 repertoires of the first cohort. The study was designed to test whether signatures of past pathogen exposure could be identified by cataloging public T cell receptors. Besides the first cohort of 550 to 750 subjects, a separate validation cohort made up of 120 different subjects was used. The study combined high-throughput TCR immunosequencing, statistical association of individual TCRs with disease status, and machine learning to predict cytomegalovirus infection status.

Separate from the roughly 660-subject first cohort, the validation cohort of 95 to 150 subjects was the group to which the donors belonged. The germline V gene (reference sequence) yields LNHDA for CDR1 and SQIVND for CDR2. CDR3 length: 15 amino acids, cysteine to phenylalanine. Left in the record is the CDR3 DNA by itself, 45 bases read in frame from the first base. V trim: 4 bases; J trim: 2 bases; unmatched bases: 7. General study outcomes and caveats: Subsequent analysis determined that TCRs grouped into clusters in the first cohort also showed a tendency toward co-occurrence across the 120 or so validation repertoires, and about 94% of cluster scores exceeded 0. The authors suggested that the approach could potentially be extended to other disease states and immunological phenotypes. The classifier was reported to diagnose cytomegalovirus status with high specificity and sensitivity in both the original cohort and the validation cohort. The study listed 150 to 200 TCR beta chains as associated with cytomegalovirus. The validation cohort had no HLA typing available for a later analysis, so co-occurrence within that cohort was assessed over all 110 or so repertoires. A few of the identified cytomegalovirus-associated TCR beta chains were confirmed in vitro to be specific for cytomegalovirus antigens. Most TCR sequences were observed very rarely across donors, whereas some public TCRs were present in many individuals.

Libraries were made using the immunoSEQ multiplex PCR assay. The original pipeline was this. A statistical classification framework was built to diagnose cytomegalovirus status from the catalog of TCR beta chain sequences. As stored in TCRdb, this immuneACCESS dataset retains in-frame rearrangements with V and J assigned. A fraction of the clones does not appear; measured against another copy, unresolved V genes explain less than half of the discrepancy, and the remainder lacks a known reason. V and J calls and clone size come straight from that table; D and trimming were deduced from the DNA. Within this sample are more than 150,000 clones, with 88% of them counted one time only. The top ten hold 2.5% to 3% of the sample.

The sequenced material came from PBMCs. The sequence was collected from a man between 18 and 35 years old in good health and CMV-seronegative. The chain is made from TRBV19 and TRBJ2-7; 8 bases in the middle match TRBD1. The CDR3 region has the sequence CASSTGQVKTYEQYF. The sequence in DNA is TGTGCCAGTAGTACGGGACAGGTTAAAACCTACGAGCAGTACTTC.